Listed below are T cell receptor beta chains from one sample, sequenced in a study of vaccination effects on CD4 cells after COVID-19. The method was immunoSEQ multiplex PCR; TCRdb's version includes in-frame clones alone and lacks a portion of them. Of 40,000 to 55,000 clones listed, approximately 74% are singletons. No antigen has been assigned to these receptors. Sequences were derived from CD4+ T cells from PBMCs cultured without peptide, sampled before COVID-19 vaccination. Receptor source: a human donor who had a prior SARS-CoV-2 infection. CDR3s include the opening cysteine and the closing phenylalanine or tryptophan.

CASRTSSAGNQPQHF TRBJ1-5 TRBV6-5
CASQSRTGAGEQYF TRBJ2-7 TRBV6-5
CASSLDRVNEQFF TRBJ2-1 TRBV7-2
CASSYSGQETQYF TRBJ2-5 TRBV5-1
CAWSSGSADTQYF TRBJ2-3 TRBV30
CASRPQDSNPSNQPQHF TRBJ1-5 TRBV21-1
CASSQSPDWNQPQHF TRBJ1-5 TRBV9
CASSPRLGYMNTEAFF TRBJ1-1 TRBV9
CASSQDSHTHEQYF TRBJ2-7 TRBV3-1/TRBV3-2
CASSQEGVTEAFF TRBJ1-1 TRBV3-1/TRBV3-2
CASTPGRHTGELFF TRBJ2-2 TRBV6-5
CASNSPIREGEQFF TRBJ2-1 TRBV7-2
CASSEPTGELFF TRBJ2-2 TRBV7-3
CAWSPRWAGGITDTQYF TRBJ2-3 TRBV30
CAISDSRGLAGGFGTQYF TRBJ2-3 TRBV10-3
CATSRDLSESYEQYF TRBJ2-7 TRBV15
CATSDPHSGGTREKLFF TRBJ1-4 TRBV24-1
CSASDPGVGNNEQFF TRBJ2-1 TRBV20-1
CASSFTGGYNSPLHF TRBJ1-6 TRBV7-9
CASSVDPGQGTEAFF TRBJ1-1 TRBV9
CASSRTPGVNEQFF TRBJ2-1 TRBV7-3
CASSEVPETQYF TRBJ2-5 TRBV2
CASSKAEVYGYTF TRBJ1-2 TRBV21-1
CASSDPGTGGYTF TRBJ1-2 TRBV7-3